This TCR beta chain was captured in a study of memory CD4+ T cells and cytomegalovirus serostatus. Across the whole study: Healthy Belgian adult donors included roughly ten CMV-positive and 24 CMV-negative people. General study points: Suggested: most of the CMV-linked TCR signature lies in CD4+ memory cells.

Clones were read by immunoSEQ multiplex PCR, and TCRdb kept only the in-frame ones, dropping some. Of tens of thousands of clones in the sample, 77% were seen once. To note about this clone: Its specificity is unknown.

Between the trimmed V and J ends, which lost 0 bases and 4 bases, there was a span of 12 bases. There are 15 residues in the CDR3. Germline-derived CDR1 and CDR2 are PRHDT and FYEKMQ (reference sequence). Single viable CD3+CD4+CD8-CD45RO+ cells were sorted as the memory CD4+ T cells. This clonotype originated in an adult in good health and CMV-seronegative. The chain uses TRBV13 and TRBJ1-2; possibly TRBD1 for D (5 bases). Material: memory CD4+ T cells from blood. DNA of the CDR3: TGTGCCAGCAGCTTAGGAAGGCAGGGAGCCTATGGCTACACCTTC. This codes for CASSLGRQGAYGYTF.